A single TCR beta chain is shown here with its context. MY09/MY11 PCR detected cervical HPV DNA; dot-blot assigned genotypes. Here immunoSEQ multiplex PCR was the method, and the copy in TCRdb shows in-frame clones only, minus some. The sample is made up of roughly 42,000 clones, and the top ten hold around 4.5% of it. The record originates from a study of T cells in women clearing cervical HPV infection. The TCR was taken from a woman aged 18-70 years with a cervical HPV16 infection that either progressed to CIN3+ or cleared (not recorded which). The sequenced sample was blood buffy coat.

CDR3 DNA (partial): TGTGCCACCAGCAGCTCAGACTCCCCAAGTGAA. This translates into CATSSSDSPSE. The whole CDR3 sequence is CATSSSDSPSEAFF. The gene calls are TRBV15 and TRBJ1-1; D not resolved. The read ends 3 residues shy of where the CDR3 ends; the end is completed using the germline J gene. Germline V gene lookup returns CDR1 LNHNV and CDR2 YYDKDF (reference sequence). The CDR3 spans 14 residues. Trimming stripped 3 bases from V and 7 bases from J, with 15 bases between.